This T cell receptor (beta chain) derives from a study of shared clonotypes between healthy human individuals. Study outcomes and limitations: Sampling used blood alone; tissue repertoires probably differ.

Terminally differentiated effector memory CD45RA+ cells were excluded from the naive CD8 cells, which were CD45RO-negative and positively selected for CCR7. Those who donated were healthy HIV-negative adults, with no recent acute infections or vaccinations reported. The donors, all of them Caucasian adults, lived in Nashville, Tennessee. In germline, CDR1 is SQVTM, CDR2 ANQGSEA. V lost 5 bases, J lost 3 bases, and 8 bases lay in between. CDR3 length: 11 residues. Researchers ran the assay at a deep level. The table came from immunoSEQ multiplex PCR; TCRdb's copy has only in-frame clones and leaves some out. The data show about 2.1 million clones, more than 85% seen once. A word on this clone: Antigen: not known.

The chain links TRBV29-1 to TRBJ2-7, with D tentatively TRBD2 (5 bases). This receptor was identified in a man in his late teens or twenties in good health. Some clones in this sample may be carry-over from other donors' samples. Source material: naive CD8+ T cells from PBMCs. The CDR3 loop reads CSVWTLYEQYF. CDR3 nucleotides: TGCAGCGTTTGGACTCTCTACGAGCAGTACTTC.